These T cell receptor beta chains were read from a single sample in a study of blood T cell repertoires in COVID-19. Some clones are missing from TCRdb's copy, which holds only in-frame ones; the method was immunoSEQ multiplex PCR. The sample has approximately 10,000 clones, around three quarters seen once. Sequenced: peripheral blood. These receptors were taken from a human donor in a cohort sampled during active COVID-19. Each CDR3 is given with its conserved first and last residue.

V	J	CDR3
TRBV20-1	TRBJ1-2	CSAPGNYGYTF
TRBV7-9	TRBJ2-6	CASSPQIGTGSPGANVLTF
TRBV7-2	TRBJ1-4	CASSSATGFEKLFF
TRBV20-1	TRBJ2-7	CSAQAGYEQYF
TRBV7-8	TRBJ2-6	CASSFVPGQGSGANVLTF
TRBV11-1	TRBJ2-7	CASSFRHPGQGNEQYF
TRBV11-3	TRBJ2-3	CASSPRTGARTDTQYF
TRBV6-2/TRBV6-3	TRBJ2-7	CASSLKRGGKQYF
TRBV6-5	TRBJ2-7	CASRQGYEQYF
TRBV11-2	TRBJ2-7	CASSYDFIRTGRFYEQYF
TRBV6-5	TRBJ2-7	CASSYRGTYEQYF
TRBV30	TRBJ1-6	CAWQGSNSPLHF
TRBV15	TRBJ1-5	CATSRAGTVENQPQHF
TRBV10-3	TRBJ1-1	CAAFAGTGPMDTEAFF
TRBV7-8	TRBJ2-7	CASSRDAGGAGYEQYF
TRBV30	TRBJ1-1	CAWSEGGLNTEAFF
TRBV23-1	TRBJ2-7	CASSPNEGLAGGSSYEQYF
TRBV3-1/TRBV3-2	TRBJ2-3	CASSQRRGAFSTDTQYF
TRBV27	TRBJ1-6	CASSQDRGIGSPLHF
TRBV18	TRBJ1-1	CASSPERRGWTMNTEAFF
TRBV5-4	TRBJ1-2	CASSQSTGWGYTF
TRBV3-1/TRBV3-2	TRBJ1-2	CASSPFTIRPGGGDYGYTF
TRBV5-1	TRBJ2-2	CASSLGASGVTGELFF
TRBV4-3	TRBJ1-2	CASSHVDRDYGYTF
TRBV27	TRBJ2-7	CASRLAGGLPYEQYF
TRBV7-8	TRBJ2-1	CASSRTSGGAAEQFF
TRBV5-1	TRBJ2-5	CASSSGSRETQYF
TRBV18	TRBJ1-5	CASSPPGGGNQPQHF
TRBV7-8	TRBJ2-3	CASSLAYTSGGLITDTQYF
TRBV7-8	TRBJ2-7	CASTLNRGFIDEQYF
TRBV29-1	TRBJ1-2	CSAGQGDGYTF
TRBV24-1	TRBJ2-3	CATSDSGQGGDTQYF
TRBV6-1	TRBJ1-6	CASSEAGSQGRQGALHF
TRBV19	TRBJ1-5	CASSDRVNQPQHF
TRBV27	TRBJ1-3	CASSLSGTGISGNTIYF
TRBV6-5	TRBJ2-7	CASKKPGTGDYEQYF
TRBV29-1	TRBJ1-2	CSAYRGIYGYTF
TRBV7-7	TRBJ1-1	CASSLRWGQGNTEAFF
TRBV19	TRBJ1-1	CASSPRDRVTNTEAFF
TRBV4-1	TRBJ1-2	CASSQDRSSSEDYGYTF
TRBV5-6	TRBJ1-1	CASSRSEGAGRNTEAFF
TRBV13	TRBJ2-7	CASSRSGLAGNEQYF
TRBV7-2	TRBJ2-6	CASSLVQGRAEANVLTF
TRBV29-1	TRBJ1-2	CSVEVSRANYGYTF
TRBV20-1	TRBJ1-2	CSASVVGTGYGYTF
TRBV28	TRBJ2-7	CASSGSYEQYF
TRBV5-1	TRBJ1-1	CASSLQGVGMNTEAFF
TRBV25-1	TRBJ2-7	CASSEWVAGGEEYF
TRBV11-1	TRBJ1-1	CASSLVSGRATEAFF
TRBV29-1	TRBJ2-7	CSVAQGQNSYEQYF
TRBV7-2	TRBJ1-1	CASSPITEAFF
TRBV4-1	TRBJ2-3	CASSQAPTGLAGGNKYTDTQYF
TRBV10-3	TRBJ1-2	CAISESWDSQLYGYTF
TRBV6-5	TRBJ1-5	CASNPDRGPNQPQHF
TRBV28	TRBJ2-3	CASSRLISTDTQYF
TRBV6-1	TRBJ1-1	CASSDLPGGVGEAFF
TRBV4-3	TRBJ1-1	CASSQAGPVNTEAFF
TRBV5-1	TRBJ1-4	CASSLVFGGNEKLFF
TRBV5-4	TRBJ1-4	CASSPRTGRDEKLFF
TRBV3-1/TRBV3-2	TRBJ1-2	CASSQVGGSLNYGYTF